The 23 T cell receptor beta chains given below trace back to one sample, sequenced in a study of vaccination and CD4 T cells after COVID-19. Their antigens are not known. The Oncomine TCR Beta short-read assay sequenced DNA from cultured CD4+ T cells. TCRdb re-called the PCR reads through MiXCR, storing one row per CDR3 protein. Among 12,000 or so distinct CDR3 sequences listed, about 53% were seen once. Treatment: roughly 11-day PBMC culture with coronavirus spike peptide pools or control peptides (ViraFEST assay). Sequencing used CD4+ T cells from blood, cultured in vitro. These receptors came from a human donor who had recovered from COVID-19.

This clonotype came up once. The rearrangement joins TRBV21-1 to TRBJ2-4; the table calls TRBD2, which could not be checked here. TRBV21-1 is a known pseudogene. This CDR3 comprises 11 residues. The CDR3 loop reads CASSKGDYQYF. In DNA, the CDR3 is TGTGCCAGCAGCAAAGGGGACTATCAGTACTTC.

This chain uses TRBV6-1 with TRBJ2-2; D is unresolved. From germline, CDR1 is MNHNS and CDR2 SASEGT. The CDR3 runs 14 residues. Trimming removed 6 bases at V and 4 bases at J, with 12 bases between. CDR3 in DNA: TGTGCCAGCAGGATATTGTCGGCCACCGGGGAGCTGTTTTTT. This encodes CASRILSATGELFF.

J is TRBJ2-5 and V is TRBV2, with 11 bases that match TRBD2. CDR1 is SNHLY, CDR2 FYNNEI, per germline. CDR3 length: 15 residues. V was clipped by 6 bases and J by 3 bases; unmatched bases: 6. Here the CDR3 DNA reads TGTGCCAGCAGGGCGGAACTAGCGGGAGAAGAGACCCAGTACTTC. It encodes CASRAELAGEETQYF. Full variable domain (missing parts from reference TRBV2 and TRBJ2-5): EPEVTQTPSHQVTQMGQEVILRCVPISNHLYFYWYRQILGQKVEFLVSFYNNEISEKSEIFDDQFSVERPDGSNFTLKIRSTKLEDSAMYFCASRAELAGEETQYFGPGTRLLVL.

This clonotype was seen only once. The V gene is TRBV20-1, the J gene TRBJ2-5, with a weak D call TRBD2 (7 bases). Germline CDR1 is DFQATT and CDR2 is SNEGSKA (reference sequence). The CDR3 is 12 amino acids. The V and J ends lost 3 bases and 7 bases respectively, with 12 bases between them. In nucleotides, the CDR3 is TGCAGTGCTAGCGGGGGGCAATTGACCCAGTACTTC. Encoded protein: CSASGGQLTQYF.

The rearrangement joins TRBV2 to TRBJ1-1; TRBD1 aligns across 7 bases. CDR1 and CDR2 (germline): SNHLY, FYNNEI. CDR3 size: 14 residues. J was trimmed by 2 bases and V by 4 bases; bases with no gene match: 4. For the CDR3, the DNA is TGTGCCAGCAGTGTTGACAGGGCCAACACTGAAGCTTTCTTT. This sequence encodes CASSVDRANTEAFF.

The chain has TRBV6-5 and TRBJ2-7, with D uncertain. V lost 4 bases and J lost 3, with 10 bases in between. The CDR3 covers 13 residues. CDR1 and CDR2 from the germline V gene are MNHEY and SVGAGI. The CDR3 sequence: CASSSEPLYEQYF. The DNA for the CDR3 is TGTGCCAGCAGTTCTGAACCCCTCTACGAGCAGTACTTC.

The chain joins TRBV20-1 to TRBJ2-7; 7 bases fit TRBD2. V gave up 3 bases and J gave up 3 bases; unmatched junction bases: 5. The CDR3 extends over 13 amino acids. Germline CDR1 is DFQATT and CDR2 is SNEGSKA (reference sequence). The CDR3 is CSASPSGSYEQYF. CDR3 DNA sequence: TGCAGTGCTAGCCCTAGCGGCAGCTACGAGCAGTACTTC.

V and J are TRBV10-3 and TRBJ2-5; 11 bases are shared with TRBD2. With V trimmed by 4 bases and J by 2 bases, 6 bases remained unmatched. CDR1 and CDR2 (germline): ENHRY, SYGVKD. The CDR3 is made up of 16 amino acids. The CDR3 DNA follows: TGTGCCATCAGTGGAACTAGCGGGAGACTTCAAGAGACCCAGTACTTC. Protein: CAISGTSGRLQETQYF.

V is TRBV6-1 and J is TRBJ2-3, with D hard to call. Germline values: CDR1 MNHNS, CDR2 SASEGT. This CDR3 contains 11 residues. The V gene lost 2 bases and the J gene lost 6 bases, with 3 bases spanning the gap. CDR3 in amino acids: CASSEPDTQYF. Here the CDR3 DNA reads TGTGCCAGCAGTGAACCCGATACGCAGTATTTT.

The rearrangement uses TRBV20-1 and TRBJ2-1; tentatively, D is TRBD1 (6 bases). The ends were cut back, 3 bases at V and 5 bases at J, with 8 bases in the middle. Germline CDR1 DFQATT, CDR2 SNEGSKA (reference sequence). CDR3 length equals 12 residues. CDR3 residues: CSASRTDNEQFF. CDR3 sequence (DNA): TGCAGTGCTAGCCGGACAGACAATGAGCAGTTCTTC.

This clonotype was counted only a few times. The chain has TRBV6-2 or TRBV6-3 and TRBJ2-7; 10 nucleotides line up with TRBD2. The CDR3 loop spans 16 amino acids. Germline trimming cut 3 bases from V and 3 bases from J; bases unmatched to any gene: 8. Germline CDR1 MNHEY, CDR2 SVGEGT. The CDR3 protein is CASSYGRTSGLYEQYF. The CDR3, as DNA: TGTGCCAGCAGTTATGGCAGGACTAGCGGCCTCTACGAGCAGTACTTC.

The table lists this clonotype with a few counts. The chain joins TRBV6-1 to TRBJ1-1; D gene unclear. The V end was cut by 5 bases, the J end by 6 bases, with 19 bases between. The CDR3 sequence is 15 residues long. CDR1 is MNHNS and CDR2 is SASEGT in the germline V gene. The CDR3 sequence is CASSPPAVDLPEAFF. CDR3 sequence (DNA): TGTGCCAGCAGTCCGCCAGCAGTGGATCTTCCTGAAGCTTTCTTT.

The rearrangement uses TRBV2 and TRBJ2-1; D might be TRBD2 (6 bases). Trimming shortened V by 8 bases and J by 5 bases, and 16 bases separated the two germline ends. The CDR3 covers 14 residues. Germline CDR1 and CDR2: SNHLY and FYNNEI. This chain's CDR3 is CASRSGTPNNEQFF. The CDR3 DNA sequence: TGTGCCAGCCGCTCCGGGACTCCGAACAATGAGCAGTTCTTC.

The chain combines TRBV6-1 with TRBJ2-6; no clear D. In germline, CDR1 is MNHNS, CDR2 SASEGT. Trimming removed 3 bases at V and 0 bases at J, with 9 bases between. CDR3 length: 16 amino acids. The CDR3 loop is CASSDQFYSGANVLTF. The CDR3 DNA reads TGTGCCAGCAGTGATCAGTTTTACTCTGGGGCCAACGTCCTGACTTTC.

The chain uses TRBV7-2 and TRBJ2-1, with a weak D call TRBD2 (5 bases). The CDR3 sequence is 15 residues long. V was shortened by 8 bases and J by 6 bases, with 20 bases between the two germline ends. Germline-derived CDR1 and CDR2 are SGHTA and FQGNSA. The CDR3, as DNA: TGTGCCAGCGACTGGGGAACTAGATCTGGCAATGAGCAGTTCTTC. It translates to CASDWGTRSGNEQFF.

The chain employs TRBV18 and TRBJ2-7; D unclear. There are 13 residues in the CDR3. Germline CDR1 and CDR2: KGHSH and LQKENI. The germline V and J ends were trimmed by 3 bases and 7 bases, with 13 bases remaining between them. In DNA form, the CDR3 reads TGTGCCAGCTCACCCCCCTCGGCCCGGGAGCAGTACTTC. Translating it yields CASSPPSAREQYF.

This clonotype was observed once. This sequence joins TRBV12-3 or TRBV12-4 and TRBJ1-1, with a tentative D call TRBD1 (5 bases). The V end lost 9 bases, the J end lost 0 bases, and 11 bases lay between the germline ends. The CDR3 has 13 amino acids. The CDR3 loop is CASAGLLNTEAFF. DNA of the CDR3: TGTGCCAGTGCGGGACTCCTGAACACTGAAGCTTTCTTT.

The chain recombines TRBV20-1 with TRBJ2-5, with TRBD1 matching over 8 bases. The CDR3 sequence is 13 residues long. CDR1 is DFQATT, CDR2 SNEGSKA, per germline (reference sequence). With V trimmed by 4 bases and J by 2 bases, 3 bases remained unmatched. The CDR3 DNA sequence: TGCAGTGCTATTACAGGGGGGCAAGAGACCCAGTACTTC. Encoded protein: CSAITGGQETQYF.

This rearrangement joins TRBV20-1 to TRBJ1-1; tentative D call: TRBD1 (6 bases). Trimming stripped 5 bases from V and 11 bases from J, with 18 bases between. Per the germline V gene, CDR1 is DFQATT and CDR2 is SNEGSKA (reference sequence). CDR3 length: 12 residues. CDR3 region: CSAVIPGGWAFF. The CDR3 nucleotides are TGCAGTGCTGTCATACCCGGGGGCTGGGCTTTCTTT.

V usage is TRBV5-1 and J usage is TRBJ2-1; TRBD1 is a possible D gene (6 bases). The CDR3 loop spans 16 amino acids. The germline V and J ends were trimmed by 0 bases and 6 bases, with 16 bases remaining between them. Germline V gene data show CDR1 as SGHRS and CDR2 as YFSETQ. This CDR3 is CASSLVVVDSTNEQFF. The CDR3 DNA reads as TGCGCCAGCAGCTTGGTGGTAGTGGACAGCACCAATGAGCAGTTCTTC.

This clonotype is deemed medium-sized. CDR3 sequence (DNA): TGCAGTGCTCCTACCGGGACTGGTAATTCACCCCTCCACTTT. Its protein is CSAPTGTGNSPLHF. The chain combines TRBV20-1 with TRBJ1-6, with D possibly TRBD1 on 5 matching bases. V shed 5 bases and J shed 6 bases, with 14 bases lying between them. The length of the CDR3 is 14 residues. CDR1 DFQATT and CDR2 SNEGSKA come from the germline V gene (reference sequence).

The chain recombines TRBV12-3 or TRBV12-4 with TRBJ2-5; D is possibly TRBD1 or TRBD2 (5 bases each). The CDR3 extends over 15 amino acids. Trimming stripped 1 base from V and 2 bases from J, with 11 bases between. The CDR3 DNA is TGTGCCAGCAGTTTAGGGGGGAGTGGTCAAGAGACCCAGTACTTC. This encodes CASSLGGSGQETQYF.

The chain has TRBV5-4 and TRBJ2-5; D unresolved. Germline CDR1 and CDR2: SGHNT and YYREEE (reference sequence). V lost 0 bases and J lost 9, with 18 bases in between. The CDR3 covers 15 residues. The CDR3 nucleotides read TGTGCCAGCAGCTTGGATCCTGCTACAACCAACTCCCAGTACTTC. Protein sequence: CASSLDPATTNSQYF.